The 32 T cell receptor beta chains below all came from one sample that was sequenced in a study of T cell responses to AZD1222 COVID-19 vaccine. Here immunoSEQ multiplex PCR was the method, and the copy in TCRdb shows in-frame clones only, minus some. The sample lists 160,000 or so clones; roughly 94% were seen once. The starting material was peripheral blood, obtained 28 days after the second AZD1222 dose. The receptors derive from an adult who received the AZD1222 COVID-19 vaccine.

The genes are TRBV6-5 and TRBJ2-1; TRBD2 aligns across 8 bases. The junction had 5 bases not matched to a gene; V was cut back by 2 bases and J by 2 bases. Per the germline V gene, CDR1 is MNHEY and CDR2 is SVGAGI. The CDR3 spans 16 residues. CDR3 DNA: TGTGCCAGCAGTTACCAAAGCGGGGGACCCTACAATGAGCAGTTCTTC. Amino acids: CASSYQSGGPYNEQFF.

The chain employs TRBV19 and TRBJ1-2; possible D gene TRBD1, 5 bases. The CDR3 extends over 14 amino acids. Trimming removed 5 bases from V and 4 bases from J, with 14 bases in between. Germline V gene lookup returns CDR1 LNHDA and CDR2 SQIVND (reference sequence). CDR3 DNA: TGTGCCAGTAGTGGGACCGTCTCTACCTATGGCTACACCTTC. The encoded protein is CASSGTVSTYGYTF.

The count of this clone is one. V gene TRBV6-5 combines with J gene TRBJ1-2, with D possibly matching TRBD1 (5 bases). Germline CDR1 MNHEY, CDR2 SVGAGI. The CDR3 length is 13 residues. Trimming stripped 6 bases from V and 8 bases from J, with 16 bases between. CDR3 sequence: CASRQDGWRGYTF. CDR3 nucleotides: TGTGCCAGCAGACAGGACGGATGGAGAGGCTACACCTTC.

The chain links TRBV7-9 to TRBJ1-1; the D is unclear. The CDR3 consists of 14 residues. Germline CDR1 reads SEHNR; CDR2 reads FQNEAQ (reference sequence). V gave up 1 base and J gave up 5 bases, with 11 bases separating them. CDR3 loop: CASSLVGRLTEAFF. In DNA form, the CDR3 reads TGTGCCAGCAGCTTAGTGGGTAGGTTAACTGAAGCTTTCTTT.

The chain is built from TRBV2 and TRBJ2-1; a possible D gene is TRBD1 (6 bases). The CDR3 runs to 14 residues. V lost 4 bases, J lost 9 bases, and 16 bases lay in between. Germline assignment: CDR1 SNHLY and CDR2 FYNNEI. The CDR3 DNA follows: TGTGCCAGCAGTGTATACGGGACAATGGGTGAGCAGTTCTTC. Its protein is CASSVYGTMGEQFF.

This clone was detected once. The rearrangement links TRBV28 to TRBJ2-7, with D perhaps matching TRBD1 (6 bases). Germline lookup yields CDR1 MDHEN and CDR2 SYDVKM. Trimming shortened V by 5 bases and J by 0 bases, and 14 bases separated the two germline ends. This CDR3 has 15 residues. This chain's CDR3 is CASSRPSRGSYEQYF. The CDR3, as DNA: TGTGCCAGCAGTCGACCTTCCAGGGGCTCCTACGAGCAGTACTTC.

The chain employs TRBV29-1 and TRBJ1-1; D is undetermined. The V and J ends lost 3 bases and 6 bases respectively, with 8 bases between them. Germline V lookup: CDR1 SQVTM, CDR2 ANQGSEA. The CDR3 covers 11 residues. The CDR3 region is CSVEVGSEAFF. The CDR3, as DNA: TGCAGCGTTGAGGTGGGTTCTGAAGCTTTCTTT.

V gene TRBV11-3 combines with J gene TRBJ2-3, with D unclear. CDR1 is SGHNT, CDR2 YENEEA, per germline. Trimming left V 2 bases short and J 6 bases short, with 6 bases between. The CDR3 has 12 residues. CDR3 in amino acids: CASSLSGDTQYF. CDR3 bases: TGTGCCAGCAGCTTAAGTGGGGATACGCAGTATTTT. Together with reference TRBV11-3 and TRBJ2-3, the CDR3 gives the full variable domain: EAGVVQSPRYKIIEKKQPVAFWCNPISGHNTLYWYLQNLGQGPELLIRYENEEAVDDSQLPKDRFSAERLKGVDSTLKIQPAELGDSAVYLCASSLSGDTQYFGPGTRLTVL.

V usage is TRBV18 and J usage is TRBJ1-1; 10 nucleotides agree with TRBD1. The CDR3 is 12 residues long. Germline V gives CDR1 KGHSH, CDR2 LQKENI. V was pared by 10 bases and J by 6 bases, with 5 bases of the junction left unmatched. The CDR3 sequence: CATIGQGAEAFF. The CDR3 DNA sequence: TGTGCCACCATTGGACAGGGGGCTGAAGCTTTCTTT.

The chain recombines TRBV6-5 with TRBJ2-3, with 12 bases fitting TRBD2. Trimming removed 4 bases from V and 4 bases from J; junction bases left unmatched: 3. This CDR3 contains 15 residues. Germline CDR1 is MNHEY and CDR2 is SVGAGI. The CDR3 nucleotides read TGTGCCAGCAGTTCGGGACTAGCGGGTCCAGATACGCAGTATTTT. Translating gives CASSSGLAGPDTQYF.

The chain has TRBV3-1 (or the pseudogene TRBV3-2) and TRBJ1-5; TRBD1 might be the D (5 bases). This CDR3 spans 17 amino acids. Trimming removed 4 bases from V and 5 bases from J, with 21 bases in between. Germline V gives CDR1 LGHDT, CDR2 YNNKEL (reference sequence). The CDR3 protein is CASSPRVPFGGDQPQHF. CDR3 nucleotide sequence: TGTGCCAGCAGCCCACGCGTCCCATTCGGGGGGGATCAGCCCCAGCATTTT.

The chain is built from TRBV10-3 and TRBJ2-1; the match to TRBD2 covers 8 bases. Germline V gene data show CDR1 as ENHRY and CDR2 as SYGVKD. CDR3 size: 16 residues. Unmatched junction bases numbered 12, after V lost 4 bases and J lost 7 bases. Here the CDR3 reads CAISGLQAGVGNEQFF. Here the CDR3 DNA reads TGTGCCATCAGTGGGCTCCAAGCGGGAGTTGGAAATGAGCAGTTCTTC.

A note on this clone: At one of its ends the junction is not consistent with the germline gene, which may arise from a read error. V usage is TRBV18 and J usage is TRBJ2-5; no definite D call. The CDR3 length is 11 residues. Germline V gene sequence: CDR1 KGHSH, CDR2 LQKENI. The CDR3 spells CASSLDLRPDF. CDR3 nucleotides: TGTGCCAGCTCACTGGATCTTCGGCCTGACTTC.

This clone has only one observation. This chain uses TRBV4-1 with TRBJ2-4; D may be TRBD1 (6 bases). Germline CDR1 reads MGHRA; CDR2 reads YSYEKL. CDR3 size: 17 residues. The V and J ends lost 4 bases and 4 bases respectively, with 20 bases between them. CDR3 sequence reads: CASSLLSLRDTKNIQYF. The CDR3 coding sequence is TGCGCCAGCAGCCTACTAAGCCTCCGGGACACTAAAAACATTCAGTACTTC.

J is TRBJ2-1 and V is TRBV7-9, with D maybe TRBD2 (5 bases). This CDR3 contains 17 residues. Germline CDR1 reads SEHNR; CDR2 reads FQNEAQ (reference sequence). Trimming took off 1 base at V and 0 bases at J, with 13 bases between the two ends. CDR3 in amino acids: CASSLVGGLSSYNEQFF. Here the CDR3 DNA reads TGTGCCAGCAGCTTAGTAGGCGGGCTAAGCTCCTACAATGAGCAGTTCTTC.

The chain uses TRBV9 and TRBJ1-2, with a tentative D call TRBD1 (6 bases). The germline V gene encodes CDR1 SGDLS and CDR2 YYNGEE. This CDR3 has 14 residues. V lost 2 bases and J lost 1, with 9 bases in between. The CDR3 spells CASSVGGFNYGYTF. The CDR3 DNA follows: TGTGCCAGCAGCGTGGGGGGCTTTAACTATGGCTACACCTTC. Supplemented by reference TRBV9 and TRBJ1-2, the full variable domain reads DSGVTQTPKHLITATGQRVTLRCSPRSGDLSVYWYQQSLDQGLQFLIQYYNGEERAKGNILERFSAQQFPDLHSELNLSSLELGDSALYFCASSVGGFNYGYTFGSGTRLTVV.

The gene calls are TRBV28 and TRBJ2-3; TRBD2 matches 10 bases. The CDR3 extends over 17 amino acids. The ends lost 3 bases at V and 8 bases at J; junction bases unmatched: 14. CDR1 and CDR2 (germline): MDHEN, SYDVKM. The CDR3 spells CASSFISASGSIGTQYF. CDR3 in DNA: TGTGCCAGCAGTTTTATTAGTGCTAGCGGGAGTATTGGTACGCAGTATTTT.

This chain joins TRBV4-2 and TRBJ2-1; D is unclear. The V and J ends lost 5 bases and 3 bases respectively, with 17 bases between them. The CDR3 spans 16 residues. Germline-derived CDR1 and CDR2 are LGHNA and YNFKEQ. CDR3 loop: CASSYTSSGYYNEQFF. In DNA, the CDR3 is TGTGCCAGCAGCTATACTTCCTCTGGCTACTACAATGAGCAGTTCTTC.

V gene TRBV5-5 combines with J gene TRBJ2-1, with TRBD2 identical over 10 bases. Germline loops: CDR1 SGHKS, CDR2 YYEKEE (reference sequence). The junction had 5 bases not matched to a gene; V was cut back by 0 bases and J by 5 bases. This CDR3 region has 16 residues. This CDR3 is CASSLAPGLANNEQFF. CDR3 in DNA: TGTGCCAGCAGCTTGGCTCCGGGACTAGCGAACAATGAGCAGTTCTTC.

Here the CDR3 DNA reads TGTGCCAGCAGCCTACGCCTGGCGGGAGAGACCCAGTACTTC. Translating gives CASSLRLAGETQYF. The chain carries TRBV7-2 and TRBJ2-5; possibly TRBD2 for D (5 bases). The CDR3 is 14 residues long. CDR1 SGHTA and CDR2 FQGNSA come from the germline V gene. Trimming took 5 bases from V and 4 from J, leaving 14 bases between them.

This clone was counted a few times. This chain links TRBV7-6 with TRBJ2-1, with D possibly being TRBD1 or TRBD2 (6 bases each). The V gene's germline CDR1 is SGHVS and CDR2 FNYEAQ. CDR3 size: 16 residues. Trimming cost V 0 bases and J 7 bases, with 16 bases left between them. Here the CDR3 DNA reads TGTGCCAGCAGCTTAGCGGTCGGGGGCGGGTTGAATGAGCAGTTCTTC. This gives the protein CASSLAVGGGLNEQFF. The full variable domain, completed using reference TRBV7-6 and TRBJ2-1, is GAGVSQSPRYKVTKRGQDVALRCDPISGHVSLYWYRQALGQGPEFLTYFNYEAQQDKSGLPNDRFSAERPEGSISTLTIQRTEQRDSAMYRCASSLAVGGGLNEQFFGPGTRLTVL.

The V gene is TRBV28, the J gene TRBJ1-2; a possible D gene is TRBD1 (5 bases). The germline gives CDR1 MDHEN, CDR2 SYDVKM. The CDR3 covers 12 residues. Trimming took off 10 bases at V and 5 bases at J, with 14 bases between the two ends. The CDR3 DNA reads as TGTGCCACGAAGGGGTCAGGGTATGGCTACACCTTC. It codes for CATKGSGYGYTF.

V usage is TRBV7-5 and J usage is TRBJ1-5; the table calls TRBD1, which could not be checked here. TRBV7-5 is classified as a pseudogene. The length of the CDR3 is 16 residues. Written as DNA, the CDR3 is TGTGTCAGAAGCGCAGAATGGGGACACCCCAATCAGCCCCAGCATTTT. It specifies CVRSAEWGHPNQPQHF.

V gene TRBV28 combines with J gene TRBJ2-7; no clear D. V was trimmed by 3 bases and J by 3 bases, leaving 12 bases between them. From germline, CDR1 is MDHEN and CDR2 SYDVKM. CDR3 size: 14 residues. CDR3 DNA: TGTGCCAGCAGTTTTCTGGGCAGAAACTACGAGCAGTACTTC. Translation gives CASSFLGRNYEQYF.

The chain carries TRBV11-2 and TRBJ1-2; 7 bases map to TRBD1. The CDR3 covers 12 residues. V gave up 4 bases and J gave up 4 bases; unmatched junction bases: 0. The germline CDR1 and CDR2 sequences are SGHAT and FQNNGV. The CDR3 bases are TGTGCCAGCAGCTCAGGGGGCTATGGCTACACCTTC. It codes for CASSSGGYGYTF.

This clone was detected only once. DNA for the CDR3: TGTGCCAGCAGCCAAGAATTGGGGAGCCTGGCCAAAAACATTCAGTACTTC. Translation: CASSQELGSLAKNIQYF. The genes are TRBV3-1 (or the pseudogene TRBV3-2) and TRBJ2-4; D might be TRBD2 (5 bases). Trimming took 0 bases from V and 1 from J, leaving 13 bases between them. Germline-derived CDR1 and CDR2 are LGHDT and YNNKEL (reference sequence). This CDR3 has 17 residues.

The rearrangement uses TRBV2 and TRBJ2-3; D tentatively reads TRBD1 or TRBD2 (5 bases each). CDR1 and CDR2 (germline): SNHLY, FYNNEI. The CDR3 is 16 amino acids. The V end was cut by 0 bases, the J end by 6 bases, with 16 bases between. This CDR3 reads CASSEAGVAASDTQYF. Written as DNA, the CDR3 is TGTGCCAGCAGTGAAGCGGGGGTCGCGGCAAGTGATACGCAGTATTTT. The full variable domain, completed using reference TRBV2 and TRBJ2-3, is EPEVTQTPSHQVTQMGQEVILRCVPISNHLYFYWYRQILGQKVEFLVSFYNNEISEKSEIFDDQFSVERPDGSNFTLKIRSTKLEDSAMYFCASSEAGVAASDTQYFGPGTRLTVL.

The V and J genes are TRBV30 and TRBJ1-5; 7 bases map to TRBD1. V trimming: 2 bases; J trimming: 3 bases; junction bases outside the gene matches: 1. Germline CDR1 and CDR2: GTSNPN and SVGIG (reference sequence). The CDR3 length is 13 residues. The DNA of the CDR3 is TGTGCCTGGAGTAGGGGGCTCAATCAGCCCCAGCATTTT. This translates into CAWSRGLNQPQHF.

The chain uses TRBV6-2 or TRBV6-3 and TRBJ2-1; 9 nucleotides align to TRBD2. V was pared by 4 bases and J by 0 bases, with 1 base of the junction left unmatched. Germline V gene data show CDR1 as MNHEY and CDR2 as SVGEGT. This CDR3 spans 15 amino acids. The DNA of the CDR3 is TGTGCCAGCAGTTGGCGGGGGGGCTCCTACAATGAGCAGTTCTTC. Translation gives CASSWRGGSYNEQFF.

This clone was picked up one time. The chain couples TRBV5-8 to TRBJ2-3, with 11 bases identical to TRBD2. Germline trimming cut 2 bases from V and 5 bases from J; bases unmatched to any gene: 7. Per germline, CDR1 SGHTS and CDR2 YDEGEE. This CDR3 has 16 amino acids. Written as DNA, the CDR3 is TGTGCCAGCAGCTTCTCTAGCGGGAGGATTGAAGATACGCAGTATTTT. Protein: CASSFSSGRIEDTQYF.

The V call is TRBV24-1, the J call TRBJ2-1, with 8 bases aligning to TRBD2. The CDR3 spans 12 residues. The ends lost 6 bases at V and 10 bases at J; junction bases unmatched: 4. The germline V gene has CDR1 KGHDR and CDR2 SFDVKD. CDR3 coding DNA: TGTGCCACCAGTCAGGGCGGGGGGGAGCAGTTCTTC. Translation gives CATSQGGGEQFF.

This chain connects TRBV27 to TRBJ1-1, with D unresolved. The CDR3 covers 12 residues. Trimming left V 4 bases short and J 5 bases short, with 8 bases between. The germline V gene encodes CDR1 MNHEY and CDR2 SMNVEV (reference sequence). The CDR3 sequence is CASSSVRTEAFF. The CDR3 DNA reads as TGTGCCAGCAGTTCCGTACGGACTGAAGCTTTCTTT.